This paragraph reports one T cell receptor beta chain. This specimen belongs to a study of blood T cell repertoires in COVID-19. Across the study: PBMCs, B-cell-depleted T cells, or T cells were the source of the cDNA or gDNA that made up the material.

Original methodology: Reference gene primer amplification gave nucleated cell count estimates. Assay: immunoSEQ multiplex PCR; the TCRdb copy retains only in-frame clones and omits some. V and J calls and clone size follow that table, whereas D and trimming were derived from the DNA. This table has around 94,000 clones, 80% appearing once. The sample consisted of peripheral blood. The TCR was taken from a human donor in a cohort sampled during active COVID-19.

The CDR3 sequence is CASSLGRGEQYF. CDR3 nucleotides: TGTGCCAGCAGCTTAGGTAGGGGCGAGCAGTACTTC. This chain links TRBV7-2 with TRBJ2-7; D may be TRBD1 (5 bases). Germline CDR1 is SGHTA and CDR2 is FQGNSA. V lost 1 base to trimming and J lost 6 bases, with 7 bases between them. This CDR3 spans 12 amino acids.